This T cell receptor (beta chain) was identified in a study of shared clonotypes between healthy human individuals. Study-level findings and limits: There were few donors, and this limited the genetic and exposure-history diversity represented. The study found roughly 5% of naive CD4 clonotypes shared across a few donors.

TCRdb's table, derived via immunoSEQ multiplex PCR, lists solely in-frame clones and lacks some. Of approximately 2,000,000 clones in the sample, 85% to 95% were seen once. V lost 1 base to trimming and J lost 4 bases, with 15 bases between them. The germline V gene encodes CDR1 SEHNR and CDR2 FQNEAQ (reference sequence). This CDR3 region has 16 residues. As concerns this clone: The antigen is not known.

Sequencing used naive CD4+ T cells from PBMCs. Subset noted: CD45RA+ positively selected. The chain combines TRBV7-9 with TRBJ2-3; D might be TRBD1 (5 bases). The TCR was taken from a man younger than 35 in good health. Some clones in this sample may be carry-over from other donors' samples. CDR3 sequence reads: CASSLEVGRYSDTQYF. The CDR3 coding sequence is TGTGCCAGCAGCTTAGAGGTGGGGCGGTATTCAGATACGCAGTATTTT.